The text below deals with one T cell receptor (beta chain). Its cognate antigen is unknown. With 7 bases clipped from V and 4 bases from J, the junction kept 10 bases outside the gene matches. Germline V CDR1 and CDR2: LNHDA, SQIVND (reference sequence). CDR3 length: 15 residues. These data belong to a study of T cell responses to AZD1222 COVID-19 vaccine. Study results and limitations: Clonal diversity was possibly underestimated; the donors were predominantly white British and more often female. At study baseline, merely roughly 6 AZD1222 recipients were seropositive. The repertoires were collected only after the peak T cell response. Reports say nearly half of spike-specific TCRs go after unmutated variant regions.

Using immunoSEQ multiplex PCR, the repertoire was profiled, and TCRdb retains in-frame clones only, with some absent. The table has 55,000 to 70,000 clones, about four fifths seen once. This receptor was taken from an adult in good health. The specimen was peripheral blood, collected on day 0 of AZD1222 vaccination. The V call is TRBV19, the J call TRBJ1-2; 9 positions match TRBD1. For the CDR3, the DNA is TGTGCCAGTACGCCGGGACAGGGCCCGTTCTATGGCTACACCTTC. Protein sequence: CASTPGQGPFYGYTF.